This T cell receptor (beta chain) is drawn from a study of CD8 T cells in Susac syndrome (dated by TCRdb to about 2019). Study-wide context: The study used repertoire sequencing to test whether antigen drove CD8+ T cell activation and differentiation in Susac syndrome. The paper's findings and limits, for the study overall: The TCR sequencing and HLA analysis was acknowledged to have included a relatively small number of individuals.

RNA was extracted using the RNeasy kit, and roughly 0.45 to 1 microgram was reverse transcribed with random hexamers. The immunoSEQ multiplex PCR assay, which covers 54 Vbeta and 13 Jbeta segments, was used to amplify TCR beta CDR3 regions. To correct PCR amplification bias, a synthetic template baseline was used for both primer optimization and computational correction. Concerning the study's data processing: Reads were annotated to V, D and J genes according to IMGT and were analyzed with immunoSEQ Analyzer, with only productive sequences retained. Clonality was calculated as one minus the Shannon entropy normalized by log2 of the number of productive unique sequences. For each patient and control, public and private clones were evaluated within the 100 most prevalent clones. Clones were defined as Susac-specific if absent from the healthy and MS cohorts, from 900 to 1,300 published viral clones and from other ImmuneACCESS disease sequences. TCRdb trimmed public reads at Q25 via fastp, called clones via MiXCR and kept in-frame beta chains. Here each entry gathers all rows of one CDR3 protein and keeps the most common genes and DNA. The V and J calls, along with clone size, are taken from TCRdb and not from the paper's own processing. The sample has roughly 160,000 distinct CDR3 sequences on record, around 95% of them singletons. The top ten clonotypes cover about 0.13% of the sample.

Comments on this clonotype: What antigen it recognizes has not been identified. One base away there is no much larger clone; base qualities are not given.

Peripheral blood CD8+ and CD4+ T cells from healthy donors, Susac syndrome patients and multiple sclerosis patients were profiled by high-throughput TCR beta sequencing. The healthy donors served as controls matched for age and sex. Bulk CD8+ and CD4+ T cells were purified by magnetic negative isolation, whereas CD8+ TEMRA cells were enriched by FACS. Blood was drawn into EDTA tubes, processed within 24 hours, and PBMCs were isolated by density gradient centrifugation. PBMCs intended for TCR sequencing were cryopreserved in liquid nitrogen and were subsequently thawed in a 37 degrees C water bath. The sorted or isolated CD4+, CD8+ and CD8+ TEMRA cells had a purity of 90% or higher. A distance of 19 bases separates the germline ends of V and J, which lose 10 bases and 6 bases respectively. The CDR3 has 14 amino acids, counting the end cysteine and phenylalanine. The CDR3 DNA has 42 bases and is translated from base 1.

The sample taken for sequencing was CD4+ T cells from PBMCs. The receptor chain draws on TRBV12-3 or TRBV12-4 and TRBJ2-1; matching of 7 bases hints at TRBD2 as the D gene. This TCR was sampled from a human donor in good health. The CDR3 protein sequence reads: CANSRERGGNEQFF. The nucleotide sequence reads TGTGCCAACTCCCGTGAGAGGGGGGGCAATGAGCAGTTCTTC.